Listed here is a single T cell receptor beta chain. Profiling relied on immunoSEQ multiplex PCR, and the TCRdb table lists in-frame clones only, not all of them. The sample lists 80,000 to 85,000 clones, 70% to 90% occurring once. This CDR3 is built from 14 residues. The germline V gene has CDR1 SGHNT and CDR2 YENEEA. The V end was cut by 0 bases, the J end by 7 bases, with 10 bases between. These data come from a study of control samples from healthy donors and cancer patients. This rearrangement joins TRBV11-3 to TRBJ2-1; D not resolved. The receptor was isolated from a woman aged 50 to 60 in good health. The sequenced sample consisted of blood. CDR3 bases: TGTGCCAGCAGCTTAGATCCAAACAGTAATGAGCAGTTCTTC. It translates to CASSLDPNSNEQFF.